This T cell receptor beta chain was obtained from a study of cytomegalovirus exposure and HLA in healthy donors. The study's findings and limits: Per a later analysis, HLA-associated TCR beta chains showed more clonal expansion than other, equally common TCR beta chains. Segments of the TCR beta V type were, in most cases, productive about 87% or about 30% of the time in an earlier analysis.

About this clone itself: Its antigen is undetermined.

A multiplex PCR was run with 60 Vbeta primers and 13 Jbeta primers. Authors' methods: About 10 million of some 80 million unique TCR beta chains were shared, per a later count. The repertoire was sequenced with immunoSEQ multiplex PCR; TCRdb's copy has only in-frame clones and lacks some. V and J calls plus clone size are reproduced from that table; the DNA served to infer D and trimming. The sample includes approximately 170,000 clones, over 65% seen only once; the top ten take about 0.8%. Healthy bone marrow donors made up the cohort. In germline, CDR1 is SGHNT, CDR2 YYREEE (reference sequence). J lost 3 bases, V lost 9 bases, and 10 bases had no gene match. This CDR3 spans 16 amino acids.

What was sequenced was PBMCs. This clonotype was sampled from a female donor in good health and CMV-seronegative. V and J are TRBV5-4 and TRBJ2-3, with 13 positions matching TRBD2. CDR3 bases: TGTGCCACCCGCGGGGTGACTAGCGGGGGGACAGATACGCAGTATTTT. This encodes CATRGVTSGGTDTQYF.